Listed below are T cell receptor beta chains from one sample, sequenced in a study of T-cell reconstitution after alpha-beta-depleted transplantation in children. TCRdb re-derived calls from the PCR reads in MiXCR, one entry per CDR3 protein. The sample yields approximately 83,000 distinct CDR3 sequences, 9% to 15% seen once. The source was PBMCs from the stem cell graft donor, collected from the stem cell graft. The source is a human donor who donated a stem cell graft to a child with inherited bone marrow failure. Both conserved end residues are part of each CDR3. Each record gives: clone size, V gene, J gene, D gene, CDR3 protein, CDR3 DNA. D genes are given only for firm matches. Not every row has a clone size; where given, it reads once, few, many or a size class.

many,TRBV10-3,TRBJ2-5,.,CAISRGTLAQETQYF,TGTGCCATCAGTCGCGGGACCTTAGCCCAAGAGACCCAGTACTTC
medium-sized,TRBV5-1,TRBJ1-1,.,CASSLEWDTEAFF,TGCGCCAGCAGCTTGGAGTGGGACACTGAAGCTTTCTTT
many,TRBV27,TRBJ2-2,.,CASSLSPSTGRGELFF,TGTGCCAGCAGTTTATCTCCCTCGACAGGACGCGGGGAGCTGTTTTTT
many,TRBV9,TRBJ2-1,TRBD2,CASSGVAGKNEQFF,TGTGCCAGCAGCGGGGTAGCGGGTAAAAATGAGCAGTTCTTC
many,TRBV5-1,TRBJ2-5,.,CASSATGNKLETQYF,TGCGCCAGCAGCGCTACAGGGAATAAACTGGAGACCCAGTACTTC
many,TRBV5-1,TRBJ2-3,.,CASSLEQGADTQYF,TGCGCCAGCAGCTTGGAGCAGGGTGCAGATACGCAGTATTTT
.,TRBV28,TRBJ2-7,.,CASSSPTSQYF,TGTGCCAGCAGTTCGCCGACCTCGCAGTACTTC
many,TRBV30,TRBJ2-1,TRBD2,CAGSWASGNEQFF,TGTGCTGGTAGTTGGGCTAGCGGCAATGAGCAGTTCTTC
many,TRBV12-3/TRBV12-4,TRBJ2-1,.,CASSSPTGFYNEQFF,TGTGCCAGCAGTTCACCGACGGGGTTCTACAATGAGCAGTTCTTC
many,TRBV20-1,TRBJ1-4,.,CSARDPSREANEKLFF,TGCAGTGCTAGAGACCCCTCGAGGGAGGCTAATGAAAAACTGTTTTTT
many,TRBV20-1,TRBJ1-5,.,CSARSNRAQPQHF,TGCAGTGCTAGATCGAACAGGGCCCAGCCCCAGCATTTT
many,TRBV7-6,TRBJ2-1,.,CASSSGTHNEQFF,TGTGCCAGCAGCTCCGGGACTCACAATGAGCAGTTCTTC
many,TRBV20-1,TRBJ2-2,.,CSARSRAGTGELFF,TGCAGTGCTAGGTCCAGGGCTGGCACCGGGGAGCTGTTTTTT
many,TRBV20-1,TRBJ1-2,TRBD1,CSARGQRYGYTF,TGCAGTGCTAGGGGACAGCGCTATGGCTACACCTTC
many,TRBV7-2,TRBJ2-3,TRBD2,CASSRSGGVTDTQYF,TGTGCCAGCAGCCGAAGCGGGGGGGTCACAGATACGCAGTATTTT
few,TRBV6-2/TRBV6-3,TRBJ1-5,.,CASSSRGDGNQPQHF,TGTGCCAGCAGTTCTCGAGGGGACGGCAATCAGCCCCAGCATTTT
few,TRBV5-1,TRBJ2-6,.,CASSLLAGANVLTF,TGCGCCAGCAGCTTGCTAGCAGGGGCCAACGTCCTGACTTTC
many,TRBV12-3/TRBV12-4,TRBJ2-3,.,CASSLMRRGGAFTDTQYF,TGTGCCAGCAGTTTGATGAGGAGGGGAGGAGCTTTCACAGATACGCAGTATTTT
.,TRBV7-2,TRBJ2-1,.,CASSLSAPYNEQFF,TGTGCCAGCAGCTTATCCGCGCCGTACAATGAGCAGTTCTTC
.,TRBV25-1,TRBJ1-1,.,CASSESYTEAFF,TGTGCCAGCAGTGAATCGTACACTGAAGCTTTCTTT
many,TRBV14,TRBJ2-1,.,CASSSGQSSYNEQFF,TGTGCCAGCAGCTCCGGACAGAGCTCCTACAATGAGCAGTTCTTC
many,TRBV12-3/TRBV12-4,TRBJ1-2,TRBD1,CASSFGTVNYGYTF,TGTGCCAGCAGTTTCGGGACAGTCAACTATGGCTACACCTTC
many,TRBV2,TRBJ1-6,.,CASSERNSPLHF,TGTGCCAGCAGTGAAAGAAATTCACCCCTCCACTTT
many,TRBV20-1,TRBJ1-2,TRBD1,CSARDRDSRANYGYTF,TGCAGTGCTAGAGATCGGGACAGCCGAGCTAACTATGGCTACACCTTC
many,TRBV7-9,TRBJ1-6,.,CASSLDNSPLHF,TGTGCCAGCAGCTTAGATAATTCACCCCTCCACTTT
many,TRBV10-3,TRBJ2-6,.,CAISETGATSGANVLTF,TGTGCCATCAGTGAGACAGGAGCTACCTCTGGGGCCAACGTCCTGACTTTC
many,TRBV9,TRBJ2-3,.,CASSPRMSTDTQYF,TGTGCCAGCAGCCCCCGAATGAGCACAGATACGCAGTATTTT
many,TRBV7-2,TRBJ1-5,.,CASSFGLEQPQHF,TGTGCCAGCAGCTTTGGATTGGAGCAGCCCCAGCATTTT
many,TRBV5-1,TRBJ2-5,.,CASSPGAPRGTQYF,TGCGCCAGCAGCCCGGGGGCTCCCCGGGGGACCCAGTACTTC
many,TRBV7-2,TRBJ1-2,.,CASSRQWGGYGYTF,TGTGCCAGCAGCCGACAGTGGGGTGGCTATGGCTACACCTTC
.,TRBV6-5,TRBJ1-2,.,CASSPDSYGYTF,TGTGCCAGCAGTCCGGACAGCTATGGCTACACCTTC
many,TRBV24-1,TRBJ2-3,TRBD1,CATSDSLPGTGTDTQYF,TGTGCCACCAGTGATTCTTTACCCGGGACAGGGACAGATACGCAGTATTTT
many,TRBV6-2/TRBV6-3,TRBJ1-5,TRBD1,CASSWGTGGQPQHF,TGTGCCAGCAGTTGGGGGACAGGGGGCCAGCCCCAGCATTTT
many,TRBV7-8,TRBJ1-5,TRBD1,CASSLEGGQAWEPQHF,TGTGCCAGCAGCTTAGAAGGGGGACAGGCCTGGGAGCCCCAGCATTTT
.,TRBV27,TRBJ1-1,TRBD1,CASSTWTGMNTEAFF,TGTGCCAGCAGCACATGGACAGGTATGAACACTGAAGCTTTCTTT
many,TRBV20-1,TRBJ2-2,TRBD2,CSASGTSGTGELFF,TGCAGTGCTAGCGGGACTAGCGGCACCGGGGAGCTGTTTTTT
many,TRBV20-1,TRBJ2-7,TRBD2,CSASSGSGEQYF,TGCAGTGCTAGCAGCGGGAGCGGCGAGCAGTACTTC
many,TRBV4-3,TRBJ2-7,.,CASSQATQPSYEQYF,TGCGCCAGCAGCCAAGCGACGCAACCATCCTACGAGCAGTACTTC
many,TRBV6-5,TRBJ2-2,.,CASSTTRDSVGGELFF,TGTGCCAGCAGCACGACGCGGGACTCTGTAGGCGGGGAGCTGTTTTTT
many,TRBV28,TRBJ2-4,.,CASIPQGSKNIQYF,TGTGCCAGCATCCCACAGGGATCCAAAAACATTCAGTACTTC
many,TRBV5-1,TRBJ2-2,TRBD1,CASSWTGSGELFF,TGCGCCAGCAGCTGGACAGGATCCGGGGAGCTGTTTTTT
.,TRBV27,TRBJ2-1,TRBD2,CASSLRAGGYNEQFF,TGTGCCAGCAGTTTAAGAGCGGGGGGTTACAATGAGCAGTTCTTC
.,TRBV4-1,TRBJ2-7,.,CASSQESGYEQYF,TGCGCCAGCAGCCAAGAATCAGGTTACGAGCAGTACTTC
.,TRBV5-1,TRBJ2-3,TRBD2,CASSSRLASTDTQYF,TGCGCCAGCAGCTCTAGACTAGCGAGCACAGATACGCAGTATTTT
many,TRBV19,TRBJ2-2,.,CASSYWGTGELFF,TGTGCCAGTAGTTATTGGGGAACCGGGGAGCTGTTTTTT
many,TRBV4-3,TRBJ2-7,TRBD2,CASSQNPGGGMGDEQYF,TGCGCCAGCAGCCAAAATCCCGGCGGGGGGATGGGGGACGAGCAGTACTTC